Listed here are 31 T cell receptor beta chains from one sample, sequenced in a study of monozygotic twins with inflammatory bowel disease. TCRdb re-called the 5' RACE reads; every CDR3 protein appears as one record, without DNA. The ten most abundant clones cover 2.4% of a sample with over 130,000 distinct CDR3 sequences. Sequencing was performed on blood. The source of these receptors is a human donor with ulcerative colitis or Crohn's disease, or a healthy co-twin of an affected twin (not recorded which).

This chain joins TRBV27 and TRBJ1-5. Germline V lookup: CDR1 MNHEY, CDR2 SMNVEV (reference sequence). The CDR3 spans 13 residues. CDR3 in amino acids: CASSLHGDQPQHF.

V usage is TRBV6-2 or TRBV6-3 and J usage is TRBJ1-2. The CDR3 totals 12 residues. In germline, CDR1 is MNHEY, CDR2 SVGEGT. The CDR3 sequence is CASSSPPRGYTF.

The chain is built from TRBV7-9 and TRBJ1-5; there is no DNA to check the TCRdb D call of TRBD1. The CDR3 consists of 13 residues. Germline V gives CDR1 SEHNR, CDR2 FQNEAQ (reference sequence). CDR3 residues: CASGEQGGQPQHF.

The chain links TRBV19 to TRBJ1-5. Germline CDR1 reads LNHDA; CDR2 reads SQIVND (reference sequence). The CDR3 consists of 14 residues. The CDR3 here is CASSGSLSNQPQHF.

V usage is TRBV4-3 and J usage is TRBJ1-1; without DNA, the TCRdb call of TRBD1 cannot be checked. The CDR3 spans 16 residues. Germline V gives CDR1 LGHNA, CDR2 YSLEER. CDR3 residues: CASSRSVMTGAPEAFF.

The chain carries TRBV18 and TRBJ2-1; absent DNA, TCRdb's TRBD2 call cannot be checked. The CDR3 has 16 amino acids. Germline CDR1 reads KGHSH; CDR2 reads LQKENI. CDR3 amino acids: CASSPPSGGRYNEQFF.

The chain couples TRBV5-1 to TRBJ1-1. Germline V lookup: CDR1 SGHRS, CDR2 YFSETQ. The CDR3 sequence is 13 residues long. The CDR3 spells CVSSLQTNTEAFF.

V gene TRBV4-1 combines with J gene TRBJ1-5; TCRdb selects TRBD1, and the lack of DNA leaves this call unchecked. Germline values: CDR1 MGHRA, CDR2 YSYEKL. CDR3 length: 16 residues. The chain's CDR3 is CASSEGWVRGNQPQHF.

The gene calls are TRBV5-6 and TRBJ1-2; TCRdb proposes TRBD1, but this gene call is untestable without DNA. The CDR3 is 16 residues long. Germline V lookup: CDR1 SGHDT, CDR2 YYEEEE. The CDR3 spells CASSFRTWDVVRGYTF.

This rearrangement joins TRBV7-3 to TRBJ2-2; the D gene TCRdb calls, TRBD1, cannot be checked with no DNA. The CDR3 has 17 residues. CDR1 and CDR2 from the germline V gene are SGHTA and FQGTGA. The CDR3 loop reads CASSLGTRNMNTGELFF.

The chain joins TRBV6-1 to TRBJ1-5; TCRdb outputs TRBD1, but without DNA this stays unchecked. The CDR3 has 14 amino acids. Germline CDR1 and CDR2: MNHNS and SASEGT. This CDR3 is CASSWDRSNQPQHF.

The CDR3 region is CASSDASGGNEQFF. The chain combines TRBV5-1 with TRBJ2-1; TCRdb returns TRBD2, unconfirmable since there is no DNA. CDR3 length: 14 residues. CDR1 and CDR2 from the germline V gene are SGHRS and YFSETQ.

This chain connects TRBV7-8 to TRBJ1-5. This CDR3 has 16 residues. Germline CDR1 is SGHVS and CDR2 is FQNEAQ. The CDR3 protein is CASSPEQDYSNQPQHF.

The chain is built from TRBV7-3 and TRBJ2-1; the TCRdb D gene call, TRBD1, has no DNA to confirm it. Germline V gene sequence: CDR1 SGHTA, CDR2 FQGTGA. The CDR3 has 16 residues. The CDR3 protein is CASSLGQGKPYNEQFF.

The V gene is TRBV12-3 or TRBV12-4, the J gene TRBJ2-2; the TCRdb D gene call, TRBD2, has no DNA to confirm it. The CDR3 extends over 17 amino acids. CDR3 region: CASTRGSGQVGTGELFF.

This chain uses TRBV12-3 or TRBV12-4 with TRBJ2-1; TCRdb reports TRBD1, a call that lacks DNA to check it against. The CDR3 has 16 residues. CDR3: CASSFSGQGIGGDQFF.

This chain connects TRBV7-9 to TRBJ1-4. CDR1 and CDR2 from the germline V gene are SEHNR and FQNEAQ (reference sequence). CDR3 length equals 15 residues. CDR3 sequence: CASSLQFATNEKLFF.

The chain recombines TRBV5-1 with TRBJ2-7. The CDR3 extends over 14 amino acids. Germline-derived CDR1 and CDR2 are SGHRS and YFSETQ. The CDR3 here is CASSLAAGAYEQYF.

The chain's CDR3 is CSASGWEDTQYF. The chain recombines TRBV20-1 with TRBJ2-3; with no DNA, the TCRdb D assignment of TRBD2 cannot be verified. Germline CDR1 and CDR2: DFQATT and SNEGSKA (reference sequence). The CDR3 is made up of 12 amino acids.

V and J are TRBV15 and TRBJ2-5; TCRdb designates TRBD2, a call that cannot be tested without DNA. CDR1 LNHNV and CDR2 YYDKDF come from the germline V gene (reference sequence). This CDR3 is 16 amino acids long. The CDR3 region is CATSLLREGIQGTQYF.

This chain links TRBV20-1 with TRBJ2-1; TCRdb names TRBD1, which stays unverified in the absence of DNA. Germline V CDR1 and CDR2: DFQATT, SNEGSKA (reference sequence). CDR3 length equals 14 residues. The CDR3 loop is CSASSIRGNNEQFF.

The rearrangement uses TRBV7-3 and TRBJ1-6; TCRdb returns TRBD1, unconfirmable since there is no DNA. The V gene's germline CDR1 is SGHTA and CDR2 FQGTGA. There are 14 residues in the CDR3. The CDR3 is CASSLNPQGAPLHF.

J is TRBJ2-3 and V is TRBV5-1; TCRdb selects TRBD2, and the lack of DNA leaves this call unchecked. Germline CDR1 reads SGHRS; CDR2 reads YFSETQ. The CDR3 has 16 amino acids. The chain's CDR3 is CASSFRDPPFTDTQYF.

The chain combines TRBV4-3 with TRBJ1-1; TCRdb names TRBD1, which stays unverified in the absence of DNA. CDR3 size: 17 residues. Germline CDR1 reads LGHNA; CDR2 reads YSLEER. The chain's CDR3 is CASSSGTGFRANTEAFF.

V usage is TRBV20-1 and J usage is TRBJ2-7; TCRdb's assignment of TRBD1 cannot be checked, as there is no DNA. Germline CDR1 DFQATT, CDR2 SNEGSKA (reference sequence). The CDR3 spans 14 residues. CDR3 region: CSASPGTASYEQYF.

This chain joins TRBV20-1 and TRBJ2-7; there is no DNA to check the TCRdb D call of TRBD1. Germline V lookup: CDR1 DFQATT, CDR2 SNEGSKA (reference sequence). The CDR3 spans 13 residues. CDR3 sequence reads: CSASDRDFYEQYF.

This sequence joins TRBV6-5 and TRBJ2-1; TCRdb returns TRBD2, unconfirmable since there is no DNA. The CDR3 has 18 residues. Germline CDR1 is MNHEY and CDR2 is SVGAGI. CDR3 sequence reads: CARIGDSGEGKAYNEQFF.

V usage is TRBV4-3 and J usage is TRBJ1-2. Germline V gives CDR1 LGHNA, CDR2 YSLEER. The CDR3 has 16 residues. The chain's CDR3 is CASSQGLGGNYYGYTF.

The V gene is TRBV6-1, the J gene TRBJ2-4. This CDR3 is built from 15 residues. CDR1 is MNHNS, CDR2 SASEGT, per germline. This chain's CDR3 is CASMVMFGAKNIQYF.

The chain couples TRBV7-2 to TRBJ2-4; absent DNA, TCRdb's TRBD1 call cannot be checked. The germline CDR1 and CDR2 sequences are SGHTA and FQGNSA. The CDR3 is 15 amino acids. This CDR3 reads CASSLGFGGQGFRNF.

The chain employs TRBV5-1 and TRBJ1-5; TCRdb's D gene call, TRBD1, goes unchecked for lack of DNA. The CDR3 runs to 15 residues. Per germline, CDR1 SGHRS and CDR2 YFSETQ. The CDR3 is CATKPTTGSNQPQHF.